The clone carrying this TCR beta chain was counted between two and nine times. A single record per CDR3 protein comes from TCRdb applying MiXCR to the 5' RACE reads. The sample comprises tens of thousands of distinct CDR3 sequences, approximately 9.9% of which are singletons, and roughly 20% rests with the top ten. This sample is part of a study of early T cells in non-severe SARS-CoV-2 infection. The CDR3 length is 14 residues. The ends were cut back, 2 bases at V and 5 bases at J, with 12 bases in the middle. V gene TRBV12-3 or TRBV12-4 combines with J gene TRBJ2-5; D is undetermined. Sequences were obtained from whole blood. This receptor was taken from an adult who was a healthcare worker with PCR-confirmed SARS-CoV-2 infection or an uninfected control (not recorded which). CDR3 nucleotide sequence: TGTGCCAGCAGTTTAAGTGAGACAAAGGAGACCCAGTACTTC. This encodes CASSLSETKETQYF.